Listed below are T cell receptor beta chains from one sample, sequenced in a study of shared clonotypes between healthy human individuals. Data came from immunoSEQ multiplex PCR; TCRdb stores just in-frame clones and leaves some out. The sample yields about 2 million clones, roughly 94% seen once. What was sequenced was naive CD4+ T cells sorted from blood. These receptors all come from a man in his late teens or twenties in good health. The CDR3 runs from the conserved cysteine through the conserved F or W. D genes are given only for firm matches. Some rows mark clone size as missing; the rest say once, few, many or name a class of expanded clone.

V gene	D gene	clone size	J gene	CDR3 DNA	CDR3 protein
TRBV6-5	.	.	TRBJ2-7	TGTGCCAGCAGTTACTCCCGGGTAATCTACGAGCAGTACTTC	CASSYSRVIYEQYF
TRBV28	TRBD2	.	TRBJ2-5	TGTGCCAGCAGTTCAGGGACTAGCGGGAGGGTTGCGGAGACCCAGTACTTC	CASSSGTSGRVAETQYF
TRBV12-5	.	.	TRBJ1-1	TGTGCTAGTGGTTTGGTAATTGGGACATTGAACACTGAAGCTTTCTTT	CASGLVIGTLNTEAFF
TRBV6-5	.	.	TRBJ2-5	TGTGCCAGCAGTCAAGGGGGACGGGGCCAAGAGACCCAGTACTTC	CASSQGGRGQETQYF
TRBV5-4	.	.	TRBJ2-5	TGTGCCAGCAGCTTTAAGGGCCAGACGAGGGACCCTAAAGAGACCCAGTACTTC	CASSFKGQTRDPKETQYF
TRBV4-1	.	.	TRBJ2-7	TGCGCCAGCAGCCAAGAGGGTCCGGTAGGCAGCTCCTACGAGCAGTACTTC	CASSQEGPVGSSYEQYF
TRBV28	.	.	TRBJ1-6	TGTGCCAGCAGAGGACAGCAAAATTCACCCCTCCACTTT	CASRGQQNSPLHF
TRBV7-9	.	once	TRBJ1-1	TGTGCCAGCAGCTCCCTTGGGACCGAGGCCCGTAGCACTGAAGCTTTCTTT	CASSSLGTEARSTEAFF
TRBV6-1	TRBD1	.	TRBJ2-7	TGTGCCAGCAGTGAGCTGGGACAGGGCTACGAGCAGTACTTC	CASSELGQGYEQYF
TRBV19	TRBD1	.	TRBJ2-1	TGTGCCACCTTGACAGGGAGTGGGGCCAATGAGCAGTTCTTC	CATLTGSGANEQFF
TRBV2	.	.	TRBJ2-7	TGTGCCAGCAGGTCTATAGTAGAGCAGTACTTC	CASRSIVEQYF
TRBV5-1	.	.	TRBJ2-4	TGCGCCAGCAGCTTGGCGGGGGAAAAAAACATTCAGTACTTC	CASSLAGEKNIQYF
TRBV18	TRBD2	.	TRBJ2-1	TGTGCCAGCTCACCACCGTGGACTAGCGGGATCTCCTACAATGAGCAGTTCTTC	CASSPPWTSGISYNEQFF
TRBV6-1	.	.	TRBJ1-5	TGTGCCAGCAGTGGAGAGGGAAGTAGGAGCAATCAGCCCCAGCATTTT	CASSGEGSRSNQPQHF
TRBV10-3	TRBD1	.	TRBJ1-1	TGTGCCATCAGTGAGACCGACAGGGGCTTCACTGAAGCTTTCTTT	CAISETDRGFTEAFF
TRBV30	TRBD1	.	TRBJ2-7	TGTGCCTGGAGTAGGACAGGGAGGGAGCAGTACTTC	CAWSRTGREQYF
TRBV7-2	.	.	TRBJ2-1	TGTGCCAGCAGCAACTATAGATCCTCCTACAATGAGCAGTTCTTC	CASSNYRSSYNEQFF
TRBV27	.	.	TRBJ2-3	TGTGCCAGCAGTTTACTCTCGACCACAGATACGCAGTATTTT	CASSLLSTTDTQYF
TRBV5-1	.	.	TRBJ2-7	TGCGCCAGCAGCTTGGACCCGGGACCCTACGAGCAGTACTTC	CASSLDPGPYEQYF
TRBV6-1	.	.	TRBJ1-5	TGTGCCAGCAGTGATGGGGTCTGGCAGCCCCAGCATTTT	CASSDGVWQPQHF
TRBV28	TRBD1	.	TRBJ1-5	TGTGCCAGCATTACAACCGGGACAGGGGGCTTGGGGCCCCAGCATTTT	CASITTGTGGLGPQHF
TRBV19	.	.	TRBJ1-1	TGTGCCAGTACCCCATCGGGGCCGAACACTGAAGCTTTCTTT	CASTPSGPNTEAFF
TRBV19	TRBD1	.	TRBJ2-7	TGTGCCAGTAGTACCAGACAGGGGCGTAACGACGAGCAGTACTTC	CASSTRQGRNDEQYF
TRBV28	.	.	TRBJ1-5	TGTGCCAGCAGTCCCGATTTATATAGCAATCAGCCCCAGCATTTT	CASSPDLYSNQPQHF
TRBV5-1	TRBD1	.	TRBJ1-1	TGCGCCAGCAGCTCCAGGACAGGGGAGACTGAAGCTTTCTTT	CASSSRTGETEAFF
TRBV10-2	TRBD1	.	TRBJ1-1	TGCGCCAGCAGTGAGAACACACCAGGGGGTGGCACTGAAGCTTTCTTT	CASSENTPGGGTEAFF
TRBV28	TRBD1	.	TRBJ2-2	TGTGCCAGCAGTTTAAGGGGGACAGGGGTGCGTTCCGGGGAGCTGTTTTTT	CASSLRGTGVRSGELFF
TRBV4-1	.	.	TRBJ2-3	TGCGCCAGCAGCTACCTCCCGGGAGCTCTCACAGATACGCAGTATTTT	CASSYLPGALTDTQYF
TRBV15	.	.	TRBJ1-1	TGTGCCACCAGCAGAGATGGACTCGGGGTAGACGAAGCTTTCTTT	CATSRDGLGVDEAFF
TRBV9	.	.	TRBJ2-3	TGTGCCAGCAGCGTAGGGGCTAGCAATGCAGATACGCAGTATTTT	CASSVGASNADTQYF
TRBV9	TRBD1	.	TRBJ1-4	TGTGCCAGCAGCGGGCGTGGGACAGGGAATGAAAAACTGTTTTTT	CASSGRGTGNEKLFF